This TCR beta chain was obtained from a study of CD8 T cells in Susac syndrome. This clonotype appeared a few times. When the RNA was reverse transcribed, random hexamers were used with an input of roughly 0.5 to 1 ug. TCRdb recomputed calls from the immunoSEQ multiplex PCR reads with MiXCR, one row per CDR3 protein. The data hold roughly 120,000 distinct CDR3 sequences, with about 94% observed a single time. Germline CDR1 and CDR2: SGHTA and FQGNSA. J lost 0 bases, V lost 9 bases, and 3 bases had no gene match. This CDR3 contains 13 residues. Negative isolation yielded CD4+ and CD8+ T cells, and FACS enriched TEMRA cells.

The receptor was derived from a human donor in good health. Material for sequencing was CD4+ T cells from PBMCs. The chain carries TRBV7-2 and TRBJ2-3; TRBD2 agrees at 7 bases. CDR3 DNA: TGTGCCAGTAGAGCGGGGAGCACAGATACGCAGTATTTT. Translation: CASRAGSTDTQYF.